This T cell receptor (beta chain) was sequenced in a study of chemoradiotherapy in HPV16-positive cancers. The CDR3 loop spans 13 amino acids. Trimming stripped 7 bases from V and 8 bases from J, with 17 bases between. Per the germline V gene, CDR1 is MGHDK and CDR2 is SYGVNS. Profiled with immunoSEQ multiplex PCR; TCRdb holds only in-frame clones, not every one. This table holds about 1,400 clones, 87% found once. Whole-study findings and limits: Non-HPV-specific T cells did not expand in tumors during treatment, whereas candidate HPV-specific clones and E7-related motifs did.

In regard to this clone: Its target is not known.

This chain connects TRBV25-1 to TRBJ1-2; TRBD1 might be the D (5 bases). The material sequenced was tumor tissue, taken from a patient who underwent chemoradiotherapy. This sequence originates from a human donor with HPV-associated anogenital cancer. The CDR3 protein is CASTPAGVRGYTF. In DNA form, the CDR3 reads TGTGCCAGCACCCCCGCGGGGGTCCGGGGCTACACCTTC.